This T cell receptor beta chain emerged from a study of cytotoxic CD8 clonotypes in ibrutinib-treated CLL. The CDR3 extends over 16 amino acids. The germline V gene has CDR1 SGHVS and CDR2 FNYEAQ. J was trimmed by 2 bases and V by 5 bases; bases with no gene match: 10. Using immunoSEQ multiplex PCR, the repertoire was profiled, and TCRdb retains in-frame clones only, with some absent. The sample records fewer than 400,000 clones, roughly 71% being singletons. This receptor was identified in a human donor with chronic lymphocytic leukemia. V and J are TRBV7-6 and TRBJ2-7; 9 bases match TRBD2. Sequences were derived from PBMCs, sampled after 36 months of ibrutinib treatment. The CDR3 coding sequence is TGTGCCAGCAGCCACACCTGGACTAGCGCGACCTACGAGCAGTACTTC. Protein: CASSHTWTSATYEQYF.